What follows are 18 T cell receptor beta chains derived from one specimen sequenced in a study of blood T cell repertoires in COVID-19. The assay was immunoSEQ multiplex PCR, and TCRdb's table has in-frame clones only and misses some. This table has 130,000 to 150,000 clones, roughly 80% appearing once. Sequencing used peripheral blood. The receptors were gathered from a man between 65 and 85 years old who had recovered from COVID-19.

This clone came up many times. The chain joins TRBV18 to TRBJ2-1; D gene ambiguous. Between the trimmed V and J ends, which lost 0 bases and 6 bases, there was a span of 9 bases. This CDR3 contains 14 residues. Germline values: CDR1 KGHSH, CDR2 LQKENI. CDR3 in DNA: TGTGCCAGCTCACCACCGCCAGCGACCAATGAGCAGTTCTTC. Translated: CASSPPPATNEQFF.

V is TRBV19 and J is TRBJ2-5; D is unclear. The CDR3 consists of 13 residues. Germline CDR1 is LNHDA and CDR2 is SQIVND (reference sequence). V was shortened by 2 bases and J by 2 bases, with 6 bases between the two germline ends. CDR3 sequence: CASSIPQQETQYF. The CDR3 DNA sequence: TGTGCCAGTAGTATACCACAGCAAGAGACCCAGTACTTC.

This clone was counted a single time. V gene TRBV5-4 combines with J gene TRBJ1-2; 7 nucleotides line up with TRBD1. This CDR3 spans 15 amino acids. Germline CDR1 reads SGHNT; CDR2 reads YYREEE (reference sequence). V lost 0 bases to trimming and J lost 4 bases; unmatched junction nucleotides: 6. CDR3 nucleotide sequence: TGTGCCAGCAGCTTGGGGCCAGGGGGACCCTATGGCTACACCTTC. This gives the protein CASSLGPGGPYGYTF.

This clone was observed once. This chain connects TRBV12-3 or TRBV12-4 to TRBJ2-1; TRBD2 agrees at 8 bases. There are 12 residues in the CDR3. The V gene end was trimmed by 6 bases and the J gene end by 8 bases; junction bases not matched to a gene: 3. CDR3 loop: CASSQTSDEQFF. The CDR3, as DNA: TGTGCCAGCAGCCAGACTAGCGATGAGCAGTTCTTC.

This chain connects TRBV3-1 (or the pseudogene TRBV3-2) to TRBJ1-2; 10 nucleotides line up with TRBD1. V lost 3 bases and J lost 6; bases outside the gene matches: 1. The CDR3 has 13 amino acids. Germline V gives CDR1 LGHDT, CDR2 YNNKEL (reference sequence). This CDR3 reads CASSHGTGDGYTF. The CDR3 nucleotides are TGTGCCAGCAGCCATGGGACAGGGGATGGCTACACCTTC.

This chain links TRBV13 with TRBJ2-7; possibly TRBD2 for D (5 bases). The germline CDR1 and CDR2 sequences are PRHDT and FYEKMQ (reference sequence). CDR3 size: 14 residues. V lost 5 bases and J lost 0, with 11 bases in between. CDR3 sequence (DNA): TGTGCCAGCAGCCCCACTAGATTCTCCTACGAGCAGTACTTC. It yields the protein CASSPTRFSYEQYF.

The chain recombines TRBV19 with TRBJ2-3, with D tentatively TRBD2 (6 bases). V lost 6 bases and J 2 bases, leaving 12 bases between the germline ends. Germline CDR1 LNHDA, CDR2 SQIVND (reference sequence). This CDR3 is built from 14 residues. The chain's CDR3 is CASRGGAITDTQYF. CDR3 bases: TGTGCCAGTAGGGGGGGAGCGATCACAGATACGCAGTATTTT.

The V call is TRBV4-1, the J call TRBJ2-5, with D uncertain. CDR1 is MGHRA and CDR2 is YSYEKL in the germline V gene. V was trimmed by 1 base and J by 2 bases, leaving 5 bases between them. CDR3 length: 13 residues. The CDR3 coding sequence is TGCGCCAGCAGCCAAGTCATGCAAGAGACCCAGTACTTC. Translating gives CASSQVMQETQYF.

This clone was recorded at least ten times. The CDR3 DNA sequence: TGTGCCAGCAGTTTTTTAACAGGGCGCGATGAAAAACTGTTTTTT. As protein: CASSFLTGRDEKLFF. The rearrangement uses TRBV2 and TRBJ1-4, with a possible D match to TRBD1 (6 bases). The germline V gene has CDR1 SNHLY and CDR2 FYNNEI. The CDR3 sequence is 15 residues long. The V end lost 5 bases, the J end lost 6 bases, and 16 bases lay between the germline ends.

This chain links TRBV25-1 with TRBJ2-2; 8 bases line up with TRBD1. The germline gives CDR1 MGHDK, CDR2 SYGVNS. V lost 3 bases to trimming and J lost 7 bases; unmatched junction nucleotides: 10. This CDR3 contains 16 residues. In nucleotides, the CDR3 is TGTGCCAGCAGTGACCTCCAGGGGGCCACGGGCGGGGAGCTGTTTTTT. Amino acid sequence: CASSDLQGATGGELFF. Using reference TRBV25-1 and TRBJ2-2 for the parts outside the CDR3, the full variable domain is EADIYQTPRYLVIGTGKKITLECSQTMGHDKMYWYQQDPGMELHLIHYSYGVNSTEKGDLSSESTVSRIRTEHFPLTLESARPSHTSQYLCASSDLQGATGGELFFGEGSRLTVL.

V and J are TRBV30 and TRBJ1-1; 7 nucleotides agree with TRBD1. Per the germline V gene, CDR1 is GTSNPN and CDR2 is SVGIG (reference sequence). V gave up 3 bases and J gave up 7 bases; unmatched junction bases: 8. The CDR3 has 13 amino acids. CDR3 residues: CAWSRDRDVEAFF. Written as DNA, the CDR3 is TGTGCCTGGAGCAGAGACAGGGATGTTGAAGCTTTCTTT.

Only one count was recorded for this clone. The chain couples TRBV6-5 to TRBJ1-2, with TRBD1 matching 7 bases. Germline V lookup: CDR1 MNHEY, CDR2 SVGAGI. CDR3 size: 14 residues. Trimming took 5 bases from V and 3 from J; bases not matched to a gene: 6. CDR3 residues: CASSRGQNHYGYTF. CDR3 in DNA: TGTGCCAGCAGTCGGGGACAGAATCACTATGGCTACACCTTC.

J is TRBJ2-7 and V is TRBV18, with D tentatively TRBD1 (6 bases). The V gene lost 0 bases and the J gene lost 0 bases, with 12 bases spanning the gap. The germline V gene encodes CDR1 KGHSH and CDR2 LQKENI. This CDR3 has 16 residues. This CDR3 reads CASSPPTGKSSYEQYF. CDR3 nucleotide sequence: TGTGCCAGCTCACCACCGACAGGAAAAAGCTCCTACGAGCAGTACTTC.

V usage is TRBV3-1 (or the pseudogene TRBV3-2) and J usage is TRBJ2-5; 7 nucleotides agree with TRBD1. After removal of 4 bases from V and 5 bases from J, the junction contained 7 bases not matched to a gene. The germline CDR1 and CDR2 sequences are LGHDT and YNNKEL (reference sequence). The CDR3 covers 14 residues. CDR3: CASSRPTGVETQYF. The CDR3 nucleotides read TGTGCCAGCAGCCGCCCCACAGGGGTTGAGACCCAGTACTTC.

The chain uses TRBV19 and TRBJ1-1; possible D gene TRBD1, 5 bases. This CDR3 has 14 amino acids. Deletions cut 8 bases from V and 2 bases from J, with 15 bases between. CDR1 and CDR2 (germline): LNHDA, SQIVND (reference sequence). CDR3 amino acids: CASSPWGDNTEAFF. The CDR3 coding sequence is TGTGCCAGTTCCCCTTGGGGGGACAACACTGAAGCTTTCTTT.

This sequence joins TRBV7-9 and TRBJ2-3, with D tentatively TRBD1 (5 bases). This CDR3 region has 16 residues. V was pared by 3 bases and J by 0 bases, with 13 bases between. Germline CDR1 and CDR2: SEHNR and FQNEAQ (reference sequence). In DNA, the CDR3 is TGTGCCAGCAGCTTTACAGGAGACCCTAGCACAGATACGCAGTATTTT. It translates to CASSFTGDPSTDTQYF.

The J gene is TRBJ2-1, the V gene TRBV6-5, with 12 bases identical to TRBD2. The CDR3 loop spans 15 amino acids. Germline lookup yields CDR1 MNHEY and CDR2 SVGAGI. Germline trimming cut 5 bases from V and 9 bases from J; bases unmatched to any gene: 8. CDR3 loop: CASSNRLAGDSEQFF. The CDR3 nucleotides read TGTGCCAGCAGTAATAGACTAGCGGGAGATAGTGAGCAGTTCTTC.

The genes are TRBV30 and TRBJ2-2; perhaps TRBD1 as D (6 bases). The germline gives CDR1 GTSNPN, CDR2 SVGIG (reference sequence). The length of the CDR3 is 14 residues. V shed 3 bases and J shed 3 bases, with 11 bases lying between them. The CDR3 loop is CAWRDQGYTGELFF. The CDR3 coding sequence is TGTGCCTGGAGGGATCAGGGGTACACCGGGGAGCTGTTTTTT. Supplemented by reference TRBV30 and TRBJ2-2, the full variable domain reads SQTIHQWPATLVQPVGSPLSLECTVEGTSNPNLYWYRQAAGRGLQLLFYSVGIGQISSEVPQNLSASRPQDRQFILSSKKLLLSDSGFYLCAWRDQGYTGELFFGEGSRLTVL.